This T cell receptor beta chain was identified during a study of CD8+ T cells in alopecia areata. Study-wide results and limits: A great number of expanded lesional clones endured in scalp and blood during tofacitinib.

In regard to this clone: Its antigen is not known.

Following extraction, RNA underwent reverse transcription to cDNA, which served as the sequencing template. Sequenced by immunoSEQ multiplex PCR; TCRdb stores in-frame clones only, minus some. The sample lists 75,000 to 80,000 clones; around 60% were seen once. Treatment denoted: oral pan-JAK inhibitor, 5-10 mg twice daily. The TCR comes from a human donor with alopecia areata. The sample here was CD8+ T cells sorted from blood, taken at week 24, from a patient treated with tofacitinib.

CDR3 sequence reads: CASSFRQELSYEQYF. The CDR3, as DNA: TGTGCCAGCAGCTTTCGGCAGGAATTATCCTACGAGCAGTACTTC. V gene TRBV5-4 combines with J gene TRBJ2-7; D is undetermined. This CDR3 spans 15 amino acids. V shed 2 bases and J shed 1 base, with 13 bases lying between them. Per germline, CDR1 SGHNT and CDR2 YYREEE (reference sequence).